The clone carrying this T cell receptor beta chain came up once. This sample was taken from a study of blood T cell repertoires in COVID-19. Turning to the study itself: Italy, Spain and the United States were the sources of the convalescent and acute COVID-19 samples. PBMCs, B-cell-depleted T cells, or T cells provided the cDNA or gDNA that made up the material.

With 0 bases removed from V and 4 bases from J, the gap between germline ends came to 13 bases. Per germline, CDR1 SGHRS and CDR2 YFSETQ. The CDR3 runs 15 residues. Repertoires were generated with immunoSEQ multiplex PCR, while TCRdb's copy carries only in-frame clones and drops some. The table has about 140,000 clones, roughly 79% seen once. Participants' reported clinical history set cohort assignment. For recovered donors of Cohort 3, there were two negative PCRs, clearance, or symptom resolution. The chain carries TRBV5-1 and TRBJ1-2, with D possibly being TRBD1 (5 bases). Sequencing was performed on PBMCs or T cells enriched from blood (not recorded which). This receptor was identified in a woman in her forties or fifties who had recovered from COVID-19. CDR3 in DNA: TGCGCCAGCAGCTTGGAAATGGGGCAGCTCTATGGCTACACCTTC. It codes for CASSLEMGQLYGYTF.